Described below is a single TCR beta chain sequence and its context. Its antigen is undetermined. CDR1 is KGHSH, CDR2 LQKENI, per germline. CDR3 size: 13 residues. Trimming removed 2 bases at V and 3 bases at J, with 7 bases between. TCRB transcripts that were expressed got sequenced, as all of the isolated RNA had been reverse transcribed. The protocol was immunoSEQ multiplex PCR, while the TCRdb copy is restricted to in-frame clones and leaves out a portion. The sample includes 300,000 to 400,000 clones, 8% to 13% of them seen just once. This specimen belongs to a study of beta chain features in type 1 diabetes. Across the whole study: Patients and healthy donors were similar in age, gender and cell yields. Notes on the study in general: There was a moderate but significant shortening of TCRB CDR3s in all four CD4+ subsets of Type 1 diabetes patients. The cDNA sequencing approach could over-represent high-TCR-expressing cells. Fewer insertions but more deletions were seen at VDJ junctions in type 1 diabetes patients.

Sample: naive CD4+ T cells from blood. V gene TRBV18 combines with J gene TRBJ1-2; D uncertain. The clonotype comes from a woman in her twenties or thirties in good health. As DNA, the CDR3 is TGTGCCAGCTCACCAGTCACGGACTATGGCTACACCTTC. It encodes CASSPVTDYGYTF.